One sample yielded the 15 T cell receptor beta chains listed below, sequenced in a study of OX40 agonist ivuxolimab in advanced cancers. Using immunoSEQ multiplex PCR, the repertoire was profiled, and TCRdb retains in-frame clones only, with some absent. This sample has 70,000 or so clones, with over 75% found just once. This sample comprised CD4+ or CD8+ T cells sorted from blood, obtained in a trial of the OX40 agonist ivuxolimab. The receptors originated from an adult with an advanced solid tumor such as melanoma, head and neck, liver or kidney cancer.

This clone was recorded only once. The chain is built from TRBV4-1 and TRBJ2-7; the D gene is possibly TRBD1 (5 bases). The CDR3 is 15 amino acids. The ends were cut back, 3 bases at V and 7 bases at J, with 19 bases in the middle. The germline V gene has CDR1 MGHRA and CDR2 YSYEKL. CDR3 nucleotide sequence: TGCGCCAGCAGCCACCTCCTAGGGGCAATGGGGGAGCAGTACTTC. Amino acid sequence: CASSHLLGAMGEQYF.

J is TRBJ2-2 and V is TRBV19; maybe TRBD1 (6 bases). V lost 4 bases and J lost 5, with 14 bases in between. Germline lookup yields CDR1 LNHDA and CDR2 SQIVND (reference sequence). The CDR3 is made up of 15 amino acids. In DNA, the CDR3 is TGTGCCAGTAGTACTGGGACACTCTTTACCGGGGAGCTGTTTTTT. Translating gives CASSTGTLFTGELFF.

This clone was recorded only once. The rearrangement uses TRBV29-1 and TRBJ2-7, with a possible D match to TRBD2 (5 bases). Per the germline V gene, CDR1 is SQVTM and CDR2 is ANQGSEA. The CDR3 has 14 residues. Trimming left V 4 bases short and J 8 bases short, with 21 bases between. The CDR3: CSVAGLEGSHQQYF. The CDR3 DNA is TGCAGCGTTGCAGGACTTGAGGGCTCCCACCAGCAGTACTTC.

The chain has TRBV4-1 and TRBJ2-1, with D possibly TRBD2 on 5 matching bases. CDR1 MGHRA and CDR2 YSYEKL come from the germline V gene. V dropped 4 bases and J dropped 6 bases, with 16 bases sitting between them. The CDR3 runs 15 residues. CDR3 sequence: CASSLMDSKANEQFF. The CDR3 nucleotides are TGCGCCAGCAGCCTCATGGACTCAAAAGCCAATGAGCAGTTCTTC.

The J gene is TRBJ2-3, the V gene TRBV6-6, with D perhaps TRBD1 (6 bases). V lost 5 bases and J lost 4, with 7 bases in between. The CDR3 covers 12 residues. Germline-derived CDR1 and CDR2 are MNHNY and SVGAGI (reference sequence). Here the CDR3 DNA reads TGTGCCAGCAGTACAGGGCCAGATACGCAGTATTTT. Translating gives CASSTGPDTQYF.

The chain combines TRBV6-6 with TRBJ2-1; 10 positions agree with TRBD1. The CDR3 is made up of 14 amino acids. Trimming cost V 2 bases and J 5 bases; bases outside gene matches: 0. Germline CDR1 MNHNY, CDR2 SVGAGI (reference sequence). The CDR3 DNA sequence: TGTGCCAGCAGTTACGGGACAGGGGACAATGAGCAGTTCTTC. The encoded protein is CASSYGTGDNEQFF.

This clone was seen a single time. The rearrangement joins TRBV7-6 to TRBJ2-2; TRBD1 matches at 8 bases. Germline V lookup: CDR1 SGHVS, CDR2 FNYEAQ. The CDR3 is 15 amino acids. V shed 4 bases, J shed 7 bases, and the junction held 8 bases outside the gene matches. This chain's CDR3 is CASSWMDRVGGELFF. The CDR3 DNA sequence: TGTGCCAGCAGCTGGATGGACAGGGTTGGCGGGGAGCTGTTTTTT.

This clone was observed a few times. The chain links TRBV5-4 to TRBJ1-2, with D possibly being TRBD1 (6 bases). Per the germline V gene, CDR1 is SGHNT and CDR2 is YYREEE (reference sequence). CDR3 length equals 16 residues. V was clipped by 1 base and J by 5 bases, with 18 bases between them. The CDR3 here is CASSLWLEKGGYGYTF. The CDR3 coding sequence is TGTGCCAGCAGCTTGTGGTTGGAAAAGGGGGGTTATGGCTACACCTTC.

This clone was observed a single time. The DNA of the CDR3 is TGTGCCTGGAGTCTAGCGGGGGGAGATACGCAGTATTTT. Translating it yields CAWSLAGGDTQYF. The chain uses TRBV30 and TRBJ2-3; 11 nucleotides agree with TRBD2. The CDR3 runs to 13 residues. Trimming at V came to 2 bases and at J to 5 bases, leaving 0 bases not matched to a gene. CDR1 and CDR2 from the germline V gene are GTSNPN and SVGIG (reference sequence).

CDR3 amino acids: CASSMRQGNSPLHF. CDR3 DNA sequence: TGTGCCAGTAGTATGAGACAGGGTAATTCACCCCTCCACTTT. This sequence joins TRBV19 and TRBJ1-6; the match to TRBD1 covers 7 bases. The CDR3 contains 14 residues. CDR1 is LNHDA and CDR2 is SQIVND in the germline V gene (reference sequence). Unmatched junction bases numbered 2, after V lost 3 bases and J lost 6 bases.

The gene calls are TRBV5-6 and TRBJ2-7, with D perhaps matching TRBD1 (6 bases). Trimming took 0 bases from V and 2 from J, leaving 12 bases between them. The CDR3 is 15 residues long. In germline, CDR1 is SGHDT, CDR2 YYEEEE. Written as DNA, the CDR3 is TGTGCCAGCAGCTTGGACCGGGACATAGCCTACGAGCAGTACTTC. It translates to CASSLDRDIAYEQYF.

The rearrangement joins TRBV4-2 to TRBJ2-1; 7 positions agree with TRBD2. CDR1 LGHNA and CDR2 YNFKEQ come from the germline V gene. The CDR3 has 17 residues. Unmatched junction bases numbered 8, after V lost 0 bases and J lost 3 bases. CDR3 coding DNA: TGTGCCAGCAGCCAAGATGGAGGACTAGGGAACTACAATGAGCAGTTCTTC. Translating gives CASSQDGGLGNYNEQFF.

V and J are TRBV4-3 and TRBJ2-1; D ambiguous. Trimming took off 0 bases at V and 5 bases at J, with 8 bases between the two ends. Germline assignment: CDR1 LGHNA and CDR2 YSLEER. CDR3 length: 14 amino acids. DNA of the CDR3: TGCGCCAGCAGCCAAGATGACGGAGACAATGAGCAGTTCTTC. It is translated as CASSQDDGDNEQFF.

The J gene is TRBJ2-5, the V gene TRBV4-3, with a tentative D call TRBD2 (6 bases). In germline, CDR1 is LGHNA, CDR2 YSLEER. The CDR3 is 13 amino acids. Deletions cut 3 bases from V and 5 bases from J, with 10 bases between. The CDR3 bases are TGCGCCAGCAGCCAGGACTATCTGGAGACCCAGTACTTC. This translates into CASSQDYLETQYF.

This chain links TRBV11-1 with TRBJ2-5, with 9 positions matching TRBD2. Per the germline V gene, CDR1 is SGHAT and CDR2 is FQDESV (reference sequence). V shed 5 bases, J shed 2 bases, and the junction held 6 bases outside the gene matches. The CDR3 covers 15 residues. The chain's CDR3 is CASSHGTSFQETQYF. The DNA for the CDR3 is TGTGCCAGCAGCCACGGGACTAGCTTTCAAGAGACCCAGTACTTC.